This T cell receptor beta chain was obtained from a study of blood T cell repertoires in COVID-19. At the level of the study: Acute and convalescent COVID-19 specimens originated in the United States, Italy and Spain. PBMCs, B-cell-depleted T cells, or T cells provided the cDNA or gDNA that made up the material.

Per the authors' pipeline: Nucleated cell number was recorded as an estimate derived from reference gene primer amplification. Sequenced by immunoSEQ multiplex PCR; TCRdb stores in-frame clones only, minus some. V and J calls and clone size follow that table, whereas D and trimming were derived from the DNA. The table lists a few hundred thousand clones, about 87% of them singletons. Material for sequencing was peripheral blood. The clonotype was recovered from a man aged 60 to 75 with acute or convalescent COVID-19.

The CDR3: CASSSDRAAFEKLFF. In nucleotides, the CDR3 is TGTGCCAGCTCGAGCGACAGGGCAGCCTTTGAAAAACTGTTTTTT. The chain links TRBV18 to TRBJ1-4, with 7 bases fitting TRBD1. The CDR3 covers 15 residues. V gave up 6 bases and J gave up 7 bases; unmatched junction bases: 11. CDR1 and CDR2 from the germline V gene are KGHSH and LQKENI.